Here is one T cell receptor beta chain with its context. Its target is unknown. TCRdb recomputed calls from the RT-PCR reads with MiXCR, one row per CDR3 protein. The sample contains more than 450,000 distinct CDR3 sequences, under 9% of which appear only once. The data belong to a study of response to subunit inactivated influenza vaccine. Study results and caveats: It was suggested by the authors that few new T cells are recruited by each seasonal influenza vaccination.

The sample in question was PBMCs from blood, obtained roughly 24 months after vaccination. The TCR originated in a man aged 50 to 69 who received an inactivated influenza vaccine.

The CDR3 is CSGSADTQYF. DNA for the CDR3: TGCAGCGGTAGCGCAGATACGCAGTATTTT. The genes are TRBV29-1 and TRBJ2-3; possible D gene TRBD2, 5 bases. The CDR3 has 10 residues. From germline, CDR1 is SQVTM and CDR2 ANQGSEA. The ends were cut back, 7 bases at V and 4 bases at J, with 6 bases in the middle.